Presented here are 25 T cell receptor beta chains from one specimen sequenced in a study of shared clonotypes between healthy human individuals. Sequenced by immunoSEQ multiplex PCR; TCRdb stores in-frame clones only, minus some. The sample lists 2.3 million or so clones, roughly 93% occurring once. Sequencing input: naive CD4+ T cells from PBMCs. Noted subset: CD45RA+ positively selected. Receptors originate from a man younger than 35 in good health. Some clones in this sample may be carry-over from other donors' samples.

The CDR3 loop is CASSYSDKAYEQYF. Here the CDR3 DNA reads TGTGCCAGCAGTTACTCGGACAAGGCTTACGAGCAGTACTTC. The V call is TRBV6-5, the J call TRBJ2-7; TRBD1 is a possible D gene (5 bases). This CDR3 is 14 amino acids long. From germline, CDR1 is MNHEY and CDR2 SVGAGI. V was pared by 0 bases and J by 4 bases, with 10 bases between.

V and J are TRBV9 and TRBJ2-3; D may match TRBD1 or TRBD2 (6 bases each). Between the trimmed V and J ends, which lost 0 bases and 8 bases, there was a span of 10 bases. CDR1 and CDR2 (germline): SGDLS, YYNGEE. The CDR3 has 13 residues. CDR3 residues: CASSVEGGGTQYF. DNA for the CDR3: TGTGCCAGCAGCGTAGAGGGGGGTGGTACGCAGTATTTT. Using reference TRBV9 and TRBJ2-3 for the parts outside the CDR3, the full variable domain is DSGVTQTPKHLITATGQRVTLRCSPRSGDLSVYWYQQSLDQGLQFLIQYYNGEERAKGNILERFSAQQFPDLHSELNLSSLELGDSALYFCASSVEGGGTQYFGPGTRLTVL.

The chain carries TRBV7-8 and TRBJ2-3, with D maybe TRBD2 (6 bases). V was trimmed by 8 bases and J by 3 bases, leaving 18 bases between them. Germline values: CDR1 SGHVS, CDR2 FQNEAQ. The CDR3 has 15 residues. CDR3 in amino acids: CASPPVEGETDTQYF. The DNA for the CDR3 is TGTGCCAGCCCCCCCGTGGAGGGTGAGACAGATACGCAGTATTTT.

The V gene is TRBV5-1, the J gene TRBJ2-5; tentatively, D is TRBD1 (6 bases). CDR1 is SGHRS and CDR2 is YFSETQ in the germline V gene. V dropped 4 bases and J dropped 3 bases, with 10 bases sitting between them. The CDR3 covers 13 residues. The DNA of the CDR3 is TGCGCCAGCAGCCCACAGGGAGAAGAGACCCAGTACTTC. Protein: CASSPQGEETQYF.

Worth noting for this clone: Other DNA sequences in the sample encode the same CDR3. The rearrangement joins TRBV2 to TRBJ1-5; D not resolved. The V gene lost 6 bases and the J gene lost 0 bases, with 6 bases spanning the gap. From germline, CDR1 is SNHLY and CDR2 FYNNEI. There are 13 residues in the CDR3. CDR3 loop: CASRPDSNQPQHF. CDR3 nucleotides: TGTGCCAGCAGGCCGGATAGCAATCAGCCCCAGCATTTT.

The chain has TRBV29-1 and TRBJ2-1, with 7 bases aligning to TRBD1. In germline, CDR1 is SQVTM, CDR2 ANQGSEA. After removal of 0 bases from V and 2 bases from J, the junction contained 4 bases not matched to a gene. The CDR3 has 15 amino acids. The chain's CDR3 is CSVEDPGTAYNEQFF. Here the CDR3 DNA reads TGCAGCGTTGAAGATCCTGGGACAGCCTACAATGAGCAGTTCTTC.

CDR3 loop: CASRPQGFYQETQYF. The DNA of the CDR3 is TGCGCCAGCAGGCCTCAGGGGTTCTACCAAGAGACCCAGTACTTC. The chain uses TRBV5-1 and TRBJ2-5; weak D call: TRBD1 (6 bases). Germline V gene data show CDR1 as SGHRS and CDR2 as YFSETQ. There are 15 residues in the CDR3. Trimming left V 5 bases short and J 0 bases short, with 14 bases between.

Points on this clone: Other nucleotide sequences in the sample specify the same CDR3. This sequence joins TRBV20-1 and TRBJ1-2; perhaps TRBD1 as D (5 bases). The V and J ends lost 3 bases and 8 bases respectively, with 10 bases between them. CDR3 length: 11 amino acids. Per germline, CDR1 DFQATT and CDR2 SNEGSKA (reference sequence). CDR3 sequence: CSASGGGGYTF. In nucleotides, the CDR3 is TGCAGTGCTAGCGGGGGTGGCGGCTACACCTTC.

On this clone: One junction end disagrees with the germline gene, perhaps due to a read error. V gene TRBV11-2 combines with J gene TRBJ2-5; no reliable D call. Germline V CDR1 and CDR2: SGHAT, FQNNGV. CDR3 length equals 14 residues. CDR3 bases: TGTGCCAGCAGCTCAGGCAGGCCCCTGGAGACCCAATACTTC. Residues: CASSSGRPLETQYF.

The V call is TRBV7-9, the J call TRBJ1-1; TRBD1 agrees at 7 bases. J lost 1 base, V lost 5 bases, and 7 bases had no gene match. Germline lookup yields CDR1 SEHNR and CDR2 FQNEAQ (reference sequence). This CDR3 comprises 15 residues. CDR3 sequence (DNA): TGTGCCAGCAGCCCACAGGGGTATCCGAACACTGAAGCTTTCTTT. Translation gives CASSPQGYPNTEAFF.

This clone came up once. This chain links TRBV20-1 with TRBJ1-1, with D possibly matching TRBD1 (5 bases). The CDR3 is 11 amino acids. Germline lookup yields CDR1 DFQATT and CDR2 SNEGSKA (reference sequence). Trimming left V 7 bases short and J 3 bases short, with 9 bases between. CDR3 nucleotide sequence: TGCAGTGTAGGGGCCTACACTGAAGCTTTCTTT. This codes for CSVGAYTEAFF.

This clone was seen a single time. The chain links TRBV28 to TRBJ1-5; maybe TRBD1 (5 bases). The CDR3 extends over 15 amino acids. V lost 5 bases to trimming and J lost 6 bases, with 17 bases between them. Germline-derived CDR1 and CDR2 are MDHEN and SYDVKM. The CDR3 protein is CASSTNPGLSQPQHF. As DNA, the CDR3 is TGTGCCAGCAGTACCAACCCGGGACTCTCTCAGCCCCAGCATTTT. The variable domain in full, with the rest retrieved from reference TRBV28 and TRBJ1-5, is DVKVTQSSRYLVKRTGEKVFLECVQDMDHENMFWYRQDPGLGLRLIYFSYDVKMKEKGDIPEGYSVSREKKERFSLILESASTNQTSMYLCASSTNPGLSQPQHFGDGTRLSIL.

This clone was observed once. The genes are TRBV10-3 and TRBJ1-2, with D possibly being TRBD1 (6 bases). The ends were cut back, 4 bases at V and 6 bases at J, with 18 bases in the middle. This CDR3 spans 15 amino acids. CDR1 and CDR2 from the germline V gene are ENHRY and SYGVKD. The DNA for the CDR3 is TGTGCCATCAGTGGTGGGGAGGGGGGCCATGATGGCTACACCTTC. The encoded protein is CAISGGEGGHDGYTF.

The rearrangement uses TRBV7-2 and TRBJ2-4; D might be TRBD2 (7 bases). V shed 5 bases and J shed 9 bases, with 17 bases lying between them. Germline CDR1 reads SGHTA; CDR2 reads FQGNSA. The CDR3 is made up of 14 amino acids. The CDR3 DNA reads TGTGCCAGCAGCGTAAGGGGGGGGCTCGGCATTCAGTACTTC. Protein sequence: CASSVRGGLGIQYF.

V and J are TRBV28 and TRBJ1-2; unclear D gene. Germline V gene sequence: CDR1 MDHEN, CDR2 SYDVKM. V was trimmed by 6 bases and J by 5 bases, leaving 19 bases between them. The CDR3 runs 15 residues. DNA for the CDR3: TGTGCCAGCAGAAAAATTACGGGTAATCGGTATGGCTACACCTTC. Its translation is CASRKITGNRYGYTF.

Regarding this clone: Other DNA sequences in this sample translate to the same CDR3. The gene calls are TRBV5-1 and TRBJ2-3; D remains unclear. This CDR3 contains 14 residues. The ends were cut back, 0 bases at V and 0 bases at J, with 5 bases in the middle. Germline V lookup: CDR1 SGHRS, CDR2 YFSETQ. Here the CDR3 reads CASSLGTSTDTQYF. CDR3 nucleotide sequence: TGCGCCAGCAGCTTGGGAACTAGCACAGATACGCAGTATTTT.

The chain uses TRBV18 and TRBJ2-2; no definite D call. Germline loops: CDR1 KGHSH, CDR2 LQKENI. This CDR3 is 13 amino acids long. Trimming shortened V by 6 bases and J by 5 bases, and 10 bases separated the two germline ends. The CDR3 bases are TGTGCCAGCTCGTCATCTTCTACCGGGGAGCTGTTTTTT. Amino acids: CASSSSSTGELFF. Filled out from reference TRBV18 and TRBJ2-2, the complete variable domain reads NAGVMQNPRHLVRRRGQEARLRCSPMKGHSHVYWYRQLPEEGLKFMVYLQKENIIDESGMPKERFSAEFPKEGPSILRIQQVVRGDSAAYFCASSSSSTGELFFGEGSRLTVL.

The chain is built from TRBV7-6 and TRBJ1-1; D not certain. Germline CDR1 and CDR2: SGHVS and FNYEAQ. V lost 5 bases and J 0 bases, leaving 16 bases between the germline ends. The CDR3 extends over 16 amino acids. This chain's CDR3 is CASSNRLGPMNTEAFF. CDR3 sequence (DNA): TGTGCCAGCAGCAACCGTTTGGGCCCAATGAACACTGAAGCTTTCTTT.

This CDR3 reads CASRRDDNEKLFF. The CDR3 DNA sequence: TGTGCCAGCCGACGGGACGATAATGAAAAACTGTTTTTT. The chain combines TRBV25-1 with TRBJ1-4; tentatively, D is TRBD1 (5 bases). The CDR3 loop spans 13 amino acids. Germline-derived CDR1 and CDR2 are MGHDK and SYGVNS. Between the trimmed V and J ends, which lost 8 bases and 4 bases, there was a span of 11 bases.

This sequence joins TRBV5-1 and TRBJ1-3; 9 nucleotides align to TRBD1. Germline assignment: CDR1 SGHRS and CDR2 YFSETQ. V lost 0 bases, J lost 4 bases, and 5 bases stayed unmatched. The CDR3 loop spans 16 amino acids. The CDR3: CASSLAMGQGGNTIYF. Here the CDR3 DNA reads TGCGCCAGCAGCTTGGCCATGGGACAGGGAGGAAACACCATATATTTT. Full variable domain (remainder filled in from reference TRBV5-1 and TRBJ1-3): KAGVTQTPRYLIKTRGQQVTLSCSPISGHRSVSWYQQTPGQGLQFLFEYFSETQRNKGNFPGRFSGRQFSNSRSEMNVSTLELGDSALYLCASSLAMGQGGNTIYFGEGSWLTVV.

The chain recombines TRBV5-4 with TRBJ1-2; 8 nucleotides match TRBD1. Trimming at V came to 4 bases and at J to 2 bases, leaving 10 bases not matched to a gene. The germline V gene has CDR1 SGHNT and CDR2 YYREEE (reference sequence). The CDR3 is 16 residues long. CDR3 DNA sequence: TGTGCCAGCAGCCTTAACCCGACAGGGGCGAACTATGGCTACACCTTC. This translates into CASSLNPTGANYGYTF.

This chain links TRBV5-1 with TRBJ2-7; D might be TRBD1 (6 bases). CDR1 and CDR2 (germline): SGHRS, YFSETQ. This CDR3 has 12 amino acids. Between the trimmed V and J ends, which lost 2 bases and 5 bases, there was a span of 8 bases. The CDR3 protein is CASSLHRDEQYF. The DNA of the CDR3 is TGCGCCAGCAGCTTACACAGGGACGAGCAGTACTTC.

The J gene is TRBJ1-3, the V gene TRBV28; 8 bases align to TRBD1. The germline CDR1 and CDR2 sequences are MDHEN and SYDVKM. CDR3 length: 16 amino acids. Losses at the gene ends were 1 base for V and 4 bases for J; bases not matched to a gene: 6. The CDR3 reads CASSLSPGGVGNTIYF. CDR3 in DNA: TGTGCCAGCAGTTTATCTCCAGGGGGCGTGGGAAACACCATATATTTT.

The chain uses TRBV7-2 and TRBJ2-5, with TRBD1 as a possible D gene (6 bases). The CDR3 is 14 residues long. CDR1 and CDR2 (germline): SGHTA, FQGNSA. The V and J ends lost 2 bases and 5 bases respectively, with 12 bases between them. CDR3 in amino acids: CASSLSHRVETQYF. CDR3 coding DNA: TGTGCCAGCAGCTTATCCCACAGGGTGGAGACCCAGTACTTC.

The rearrangement uses TRBV30 and TRBJ1-4; 10 bases line up with TRBD1. Germline CDR1 and CDR2: GTSNPN and SVGIG (reference sequence). The CDR3 length is 14 residues. V lost 4 bases and J lost 8; bases outside the gene matches: 7. This CDR3 reads CAWNRDRGNEKLFF. The CDR3, as DNA: TGTGCCTGGAATAGGGACAGGGGTAACGAAAAACTGTTTTTT.